The 32 T cell receptor beta chains reported below all come from one sample, sequenced in a study of shared clonotypes between healthy human individuals. Naive CD8 isolation took CD45RO-negative cells positively selected for CCR7 and excluded terminally differentiated effector memory CD45RA+ cells. Repertoires were generated with immunoSEQ multiplex PCR, while TCRdb's copy carries only in-frame clones and drops some. The sample has about 680,000 clones, roughly nine tenths seen once; the top ten hold 24%. Sequenced sample: naive CD8+ T cells sorted from blood. Every receptor here comes from a man in his thirties or forties in good health.

This clone was observed at least ten times. The V gene is TRBV29-1, the J gene TRBJ1-3; weak D call: TRBD1 (5 bases). Germline-derived CDR1 and CDR2 are SQVTM and ANQGSEA. The CDR3 length is 13 residues. V shed 8 bases and J shed 0 bases, with 11 bases lying between them. CDR3 region: CSIWGSSGNTIYF. CDR3 DNA: TGCAGCATTTGGGGGTCCTCTGGAAACACCATATATTTT.

This rearrangement joins TRBV30 to TRBJ1-5; a possible D gene is TRBD1 (5 bases). The germline V gene has CDR1 GTSNPN and CDR2 SVGIG (reference sequence). The CDR3 contains 15 residues. V was shortened by 2 bases and J by 5 bases, with 16 bases between the two germline ends. CDR3 in amino acids: CAWSPPGVSYQPQHF. DNA for the CDR3: TGTGCCTGGAGTCCCCCGGGGGTCTCTTATCAGCCCCAGCATTTT.

This clone was seen only once. The chain uses TRBV7-9 and TRBJ2-7; TRBD2 matches 9 bases. The junction had 2 bases not matched to a gene; V was cut back by 8 bases and J by 3 bases. Germline loops: CDR1 SEHNR, CDR2 FQNEAQ (reference sequence). The CDR3 runs to 12 residues. The DNA for the CDR3 is TGTGCCAGCGAGCGGGGGGACTACGAGCAGTACTTC. Translation: CASERGDYEQYF.

The chain employs TRBV5-1 and TRBJ1-1; possible D gene TRBD1, 6 bases. Trimming cost V 4 bases and J 5 bases, with 18 bases left between them. The CDR3 is 15 residues long. Germline V lookup: CDR1 SGHRS, CDR2 YFSETQ. The CDR3 nucleotides are TGCGCCAGCAGCGTAAACAGGGTAACAGATACTGAAGCTTTCTTT. This translates into CASSVNRVTDTEAFF. Variable domain in full (rest from reference TRBV5-1 and TRBJ1-1): KAGVTQTPRYLIKTRGQQVTLSCSPISGHRSVSWYQQTPGQGLQFLFEYFSETQRNKGNFPGRFSGRQFSNSRSEMNVSTLELGDSALYLCASSVNRVTDTEAFFGQGTRLTVV.

This chain joins TRBV9 and TRBJ2-3; 7 bases agree with TRBD2. Germline-derived CDR1 and CDR2 are SGDLS and YYNGEE. Unmatched junction bases numbered 4, after V lost 0 bases and J lost 3 bases. The CDR3 loop spans 15 amino acids. This CDR3 is CASSVGAGETDTQYF. Here the CDR3 DNA reads TGTGCCAGCAGCGTAGGGGCGGGAGAAACAGATACGCAGTATTTT.

The chain employs TRBV30 and TRBJ2-3, with TRBD2 identical over 7 bases. The V and J ends lost 4 bases and 6 bases, in that order; junction bases with no gene match: 10. The CDR3 has 14 residues. The germline CDR1 and CDR2 sequences are GTSNPN and SVGIG (reference sequence). This CDR3 is CAWISSGHSDTQYF. The CDR3 DNA sequence: TGTGCCTGGATCTCTAGCGGACATTCCGATACGCAGTATTTT.

The genes are TRBV29-1 and TRBJ2-1; TRBD2 matches 8 bases. In germline, CDR1 is SQVTM, CDR2 ANQGSEA. This CDR3 spans 16 amino acids. J lost 8 bases, V lost 0 bases, and 12 bases had no gene match. For the CDR3, the DNA is TGCAGCGTTGAAGAAGGGCCGGGAGGGCGTCTCTATGAGCAGTTCTTC. Translated: CSVEEGPGGRLYEQFF.

The chain is built from TRBV25-1 and TRBJ2-1, with D possibly being TRBD1 (5 bases). The CDR3 is made up of 13 amino acids. V was clipped by 4 bases and J by 6 bases, with 10 bases between them. Looked up from germline, CDR1 is MGHDK and CDR2 is SYGVNS. CDR3 sequence reads: CASSARTSNEQFF. The CDR3 DNA follows: TGTGCCAGCAGTGCCCGGACAAGCAATGAGCAGTTCTTC.

The CDR3 region has the DNA TGTGCCAGCAGCGAACTCGGGAGCAATCAGCCCCAGCATTTT. It codes for CASSELGSNQPQHF. The chain is built from TRBV13 and TRBJ1-5, with D unclear. Germline values: CDR1 PRHDT, CDR2 FYEKMQ (reference sequence). Trimming cost V 5 bases and J 1 base, with 9 bases left between them. The CDR3 has 14 residues. The full variable domain, rest sourced from reference TRBV13 and TRBJ1-5, is AAGVIQSPRHLIKEKRETATLKCYPIPRHDTVYWYQQGPGQDPQFLISFYEKMQSDKGSIPDRFSAQQFSDYHSELNMSSLELGDSALYFCASSELGSNQPQHFGDGTRLSIL.

The CDR3 DNA is TGTGCCAGCATGGTCACTAGCGACGAGCAGTACTTC. Translating gives CASMVTSDEQYF. This sequence joins TRBV7-3 and TRBJ2-7; TRBD2 aligns across 7 bases. Trimming cost V 7 bases and J 5 bases; bases outside gene matches: 5. The germline gives CDR1 SGHTA, CDR2 FQGTGA. CDR3 length: 12 residues.

This chain connects TRBV9 to TRBJ2-5, with 10 bases fitting TRBD1. This CDR3 has 16 amino acids. V lost 5 bases, J lost 4 bases, and 11 bases stayed unmatched. The germline CDR1 and CDR2 sequences are SGDLS and YYNGEE. CDR3 in DNA: TGTGCCAGCAGTAGTAGACAGGGGGCCAGTAGAGAGACCCAGTACTTC. Translating it yields CASSSRQGASRETQYF.

This chain joins TRBV11-3 and TRBJ2-7; tentative D call: TRBD1 (5 bases). The ends were cut back, 6 bases at V and 0 bases at J, with 15 bases in the middle. The CDR3 spans 15 residues. Germline V gives CDR1 SGHNT, CDR2 YENEEA. Written as DNA, the CDR3 is TGTGCCAGCAGGGACAATAAGGACACCTCCTACGAGCAGTACTTC. Protein: CASRDNKDTSYEQYF. Based on the CDR3 plus reference TRBV11-3 and TRBJ2-7, the full variable domain is EAGVVQSPRYKIIEKKQPVAFWCNPISGHNTLYWYLQNLGQGPELLIRYENEEAVDDSQLPKDRFSAERLKGVDSTLKIQPAELGDSAVYLCASRDNKDTSYEQYFGPGTRLTVT.

This clone turned up a few times. The chain joins TRBV27 to TRBJ1-5; D remains ambiguous. The V gene's germline CDR1 is MNHEY and CDR2 SMNVEV (reference sequence). The V and J ends lost 4 bases and 5 bases respectively, with 15 bases between them. This CDR3 has 15 amino acids. The CDR3 DNA is TGTGCCAGCAGTTCGAGATCGGGGAGGGATCAGCCCCAGCATTTT. Protein sequence: CASSSRSGRDQPQHF.

To note about this clone: A read error may account for a junction end that differs from germline. The genes are TRBV28 and TRBJ1-2, with a weak D call TRBD1 (6 bases). The CDR3 consists of 13 residues. Germline CDR1 and CDR2: MDHEN and SYDVKM. CDR3 amino acids: CASSFPLDSPPSF. CDR3 nucleotides: TGTGCCAGCAGTTTCCCGCTGGACAGTCCGCCCTCCTTC.

This chain uses TRBV10-2 with TRBJ2-7, with D possibly being TRBD1 or TRBD2 (5 bases each). Germline loops: CDR1 WSHSY, CDR2 SAAADI. V lost 0 bases and J lost 2, with 5 bases in between. CDR3 length: 13 residues. CDR3 sequence reads: CASSESGAYEQYF. Here the CDR3 DNA reads TGCGCCAGCAGTGAGTCGGGGGCCTACGAGCAGTACTTC.

The J gene is TRBJ2-6, the V gene TRBV10-1, with D unclear. CDR1 and CDR2 from the germline V gene are WNHNN and SYGVQD (reference sequence). Trimming removed 3 bases from V and 5 bases from J, with 20 bases in between. The CDR3 is 18 residues long. CDR3 in DNA: TGCGCCAGCAGTGATCGCACAATCGCACAAAGTCGGGCCAACGTCCTGACTTTC. Translated, it gives CASSDRTIAQSRANVLTF.

This chain uses TRBV2 with TRBJ2-7; D gene ambiguous. The V end lost 4 bases, the J end lost 2 bases, and 6 bases lay between the germline ends. Per the germline V gene, CDR1 is SNHLY and CDR2 is FYNNEI. The CDR3 is 12 amino acids. DNA of the CDR3: TGTGCCAGCAGTGTTGGGACCTACGAGCAGTACTTC. Protein sequence: CASSVGTYEQYF.

This chain uses TRBV12-2 with TRBJ2-7; the table calls TRBD2, which could not be checked here. TRBV12-2 represents a pseudogene. The CDR3 loop spans 13 amino acids. This chain's CDR3 is CASRLEATYEQYF. CDR3 DNA sequence: TGTGCAAGTCGCTTAGAAGCCACCTACGAGCAGTACTTC.

This chain uses TRBV27 with TRBJ2-5; possible D gene TRBD2, 5 bases. CDR1 is MNHEY and CDR2 is SMNVEV in the germline V gene (reference sequence). V was cut by 0 bases and J by 4 bases, with 12 bases left in between. The CDR3 spans 15 residues. The CDR3 nucleotides read TGTGCCAGCAGTTTATCTGAAGGGAGAGGAGAGACCCAGTACTTC. It translates to CASSLSEGRGETQYF.

The V and J genes are TRBV7-8 and TRBJ1-4; D may be TRBD1 (6 bases). The CDR3 is 16 amino acids. Germline assignment: CDR1 SGHVS and CDR2 FQNEAQ. With 4 bases removed from V and 8 bases from J, the gap between germline ends came to 20 bases. The CDR3 bases are TGTGCCAGCAGCTCGAGAACAGGGTTGGTTCGCGAAAAACTGTTTTTT. This encodes CASSSRTGLVREKLFF.

The chain carries TRBV7-8 and TRBJ2-3; the match to TRBD2 covers 9 bases. This CDR3 contains 16 residues. Per the germline V gene, CDR1 is SGHVS and CDR2 is FQNEAQ. The ends lost 5 bases at V and 2 bases at J; junction bases unmatched: 8. The CDR3, as DNA: TGTGCCAGCAGCGTGAGCGGGAGGCTCTCCACAGATACGCAGTATTTT. Translating it yields CASSVSGRLSTDTQYF.

The chain uses TRBV18 and TRBJ1-2; 7 bases map to TRBD1. Trimming took 0 bases from V and 3 from J; bases not matched to a gene: 10. Germline V gives CDR1 KGHSH, CDR2 LQKENI. The CDR3 length is 17 residues. CDR3 sequence: CASSPPRQGDPYYGYTF. DNA for the CDR3: TGTGCCAGCTCACCACCCCGGCAGGGGGACCCTTACTATGGCTACACCTTC.

V usage is TRBV30 and J usage is TRBJ1-1, with TRBD1 as a possible D gene (5 bases). Germline CDR1 and CDR2: GTSNPN and SVGIG (reference sequence). This CDR3 spans 15 amino acids. Trimming cost V 0 bases and J 4 bases, with 15 bases left between them. DNA for the CDR3: TGTGCCTGGAGTGTACTTGGGGGACGGGGCACTGAAGCTTTCTTT. This encodes CAWSVLGGRGTEAFF.

CDR3 DNA: TGTGCCAGCAGGTACAGGGATGGGTTGGACTACGAGCAGTACTTC. Encoded protein: CASRYRDGLDYEQYF. V is TRBV6-5 and J is TRBJ2-7, with D possibly being TRBD1 (6 bases). The length of the CDR3 is 15 residues. Trimming took 6 bases from V and 3 from J, leaving 18 bases between them. The germline V gene encodes CDR1 MNHEY and CDR2 SVGAGI.

The rearrangement joins TRBV7-9 to TRBJ1-5, with D hard to call. Germline V CDR1 and CDR2: SEHNR, FQNEAQ (reference sequence). CDR3 length equals 15 residues. Between the trimmed V and J ends, which lost 5 bases and 2 bases, there was a span of 13 bases. Written as DNA, the CDR3 is TGTGCCAGCAGCCCAGCCCGTAGCGGCAATCAGCCCCAGCATTTT. It encodes CASSPARSGNQPQHF. Using reference TRBV7-9 and TRBJ1-5 for the parts outside the CDR3, the full variable domain is DTGVSQNPRHKITKRGQNVTFRCDPISEHNRLYWYRQTLGQGPEFLTYFQNEAQLEKSRLLSDRFSAERPKGSFSTLEIQRTEQGDSAMYLCASSPARSGNQPQHFGDGTRLSIL.

The table lists this clone with a count of one. J is TRBJ2-6 and V is TRBV15; D ambiguous. Germline V gene sequence: CDR1 LNHNV, CDR2 YYDKDF (reference sequence). Trimming took 1 base from V and 1 from J, leaving 5 bases between them. CDR3 length equals 15 residues. CDR3 sequence reads: CATSRGSSGANVLTF. The CDR3 DNA reads as TGTGCCACCAGCAGAGGTTCTTCTGGGGCCAACGTCCTGACTTTC.

J is TRBJ2-7 and V is TRBV27; a weak D match, TRBD2 (7 bases). Trimming cost V 6 bases and J 2 bases, with 20 bases left between them. This CDR3 contains 16 residues. Germline V CDR1 and CDR2: MNHEY, SMNVEV (reference sequence). Here the CDR3 reads CASSLGGAYGTYEQYF. The CDR3 DNA sequence: TGTGCCAGCAGCTTAGGGGGGGCATATGGAACCTACGAGCAGTACTTC.

The chain has TRBV27 and TRBJ2-7; 13 bases line up with TRBD2. J lost 2 bases, V lost 7 bases, and 8 bases had no gene match. This CDR3 region has 16 residues. Germline CDR1 is MNHEY and CDR2 is SMNVEV (reference sequence). The CDR3 loop is CASKKGLAGSAYEQYF. CDR3 coding DNA: TGTGCCAGCAAAAAGGGACTAGCGGGATCTGCCTACGAGCAGTACTTC.

The chain employs TRBV5-4 and TRBJ2-5; 7 bases are shared with TRBD2. The germline V gene has CDR1 SGHNT and CDR2 YYREEE (reference sequence). CDR3 size: 13 residues. V trimming: 5 bases; J trimming: 3 bases; junction bases outside the gene matches: 4. CDR3 bases: TGTGCCAGCAGAACTAGCGAGAAAGAGACCCAGTACTTC. Protein product: CASRTSEKETQYF. The variable domain in full, with the rest retrieved from reference TRBV5-4 and TRBJ2-5, is ETGVTQSPTHLIKTRGQQVTLRCSSQSGHNTVSWYQQALGQGPQFIFQYYREEENGRGNFPPRFSGLQFPNYSSELNVNALELDDSALYLCASRTSEKETQYFGPGTRLLVL.

This clone has only one observation. The V gene is TRBV7-6, the J gene TRBJ2-7; D gene uncertain. V was shortened by 1 base and J by 5 bases, with 15 bases between the two germline ends. There are 15 residues in the CDR3. Germline-derived CDR1 and CDR2 are SGHVS and FNYEAQ. Here the CDR3 DNA reads TGTGCCAGCAGCTTAGGGGCTACTCCCACCAACGAGCAGTACTTC. Its protein is CASSLGATPTNEQYF.

The V gene is TRBV7-9, the J gene TRBJ2-7; maybe TRBD2 (6 bases). V dropped 4 bases and J dropped 2 bases, with 15 bases sitting between them. The germline gives CDR1 SEHNR, CDR2 FQNEAQ (reference sequence). The CDR3 totals 15 residues. CDR3: CASSSPRGRTYEQYF. DNA of the CDR3: TGTGCCAGCAGCTCCCCCCGGGGGAGGACCTACGAGCAGTACTTC.

Note on this clone: The identical CDR3 is also encoded by other nucleotide sequences in the sample. This sequence joins TRBV27 and TRBJ2-5; D not resolved. The CDR3 is 12 amino acids. Germline CDR1 and CDR2: MNHEY and SMNVEV (reference sequence). With 4 bases removed from V and 4 bases from J, the gap between germline ends came to 7 bases. The CDR3 DNA reads as TGTGCCAGCAGTTCTCCGGGAGAGACCCAGTACTTC. Its translation is CASSSPGETQYF.